A single T cell receptor beta chain is shown here with its context. The record originates from a study of blood T cell repertoires in COVID-19. In the study overall: Some COVID-19 samples were acute and others convalescent; all came from the United States, Italy and Spain. Nucleic acid was either cDNA or gDNA, and it came from T cells, B-cell-depleted T cells, or PBMCs.

Method: immunoSEQ multiplex PCR; TCRdb's copy keeps in-frame clones and lacks some. The sample comprises around 260,000 clones, 80% to 90% of which are singletons, and under 0.95% rests with the top ten. Germline assignment: CDR1 MDHEN and CDR2 SYDVKM. Trimming removed 3 bases at V and 3 bases at J, with 9 bases between. The length of the CDR3 is 14 residues. The TCR comes from a man younger than 45 with acute or convalescent COVID-19. The sequencing input was peripheral blood. This rearrangement joins TRBV28 to TRBJ1-5; D is unclear. DNA of the CDR3: TGTGCCAGCAGTTTGGGAGGGATCAATCAGCCCCAGCATTTT. Translated, it gives CASSLGGINQPQHF.